This TCR beta chain originates from a study of blood T cell repertoires in COVID-19. As for the study in general: Sites in the United States, Italy and Spain provided acute and convalescent COVID-19 samples. In each case, the material was cDNA or gDNA derived from T cells, B-cell-depleted T cells, or PBMCs.

The CDR3 consists of 16 residues. V lost 5 bases and J 0 bases, leaving 14 bases between the germline ends. Germline-derived CDR1 and CDR2 are SEHNR and FQNEAQ (reference sequence). The authors' processing: Nucleated cell counts were estimated from reference gene primer amplification. Produced via immunoSEQ multiplex PCR; TCRdb's table is partial and in-frame only. V, J and clone size are taken as reported in that table, and D and trimming were inferred from the DNA itself. Of about 93,000 clones in the sample, 90% were seen once. The J gene is TRBJ2-4, the V gene TRBV7-9, with TRBD1 as a possible D gene (6 bases). What was sequenced was peripheral blood. This sequence was found in a human donor with active COVID-19. The donor label of this sample is uncertain. The CDR3 region is CASSPQGQIAKNIQYF. CDR3 bases: TGTGCCAGCAGCCCTCAGGGACAAATAGCCAAAAACATTCAGTACTTC. The full variable domain, with the rest looked up from reference TRBV7-9 and TRBJ2-4, is DTGVSQNPRHKITKRGQNVTFRCDPISEHNRLYWYRQTLGQGPEFLTYFQNEAQLEKSRLLSDRFSAERPKGSFSTLEIQRTEQGDSAMYLCASSPQGQIAKNIQYFGAGTRLSVL.